The 29 T cell receptor beta chains below were found in one sample sequenced in a study of graft-versus-host responses after intestinal transplantation. These receptors are not linked to any known antigen. Measured with immunoSEQ multiplex PCR; TCRdb has only the in-frame clones, and not every one. The data contain 80,000 to 100,000 clones, roughly nine tenths of them singletons. The sequenced sample was unstimulated CD4+ T cells sorted from spleen or lymph node cells, obtained before intestinal transplant. These receptors were obtained from a human donor who received an intestinal transplant.

J is TRBJ2-5 and V is TRBV27; 9 nucleotides align to TRBD1. Germline V gene data show CDR1 as MNHEY and CDR2 as SMNVEV (reference sequence). Losses at the gene ends were 7 bases for V and 1 base for J; bases not matched to a gene: 7. CDR3 length: 15 residues. CDR3 residues: CASKGTGWFQETQYF. The CDR3 bases are TGTGCCAGCAAGGGGACAGGGTGGTTCCAAGAGACCCAGTACTTC.

CDR3 loop: CSLTSVYNEQFF. CDR3 nucleotide sequence: TGCAGCTTGACTAGTGTCTACAATGAGCAGTTCTTC. The chain carries TRBV29-1 and TRBJ2-1; D might be TRBD2 (6 bases). The CDR3 covers 12 residues. CDR1 and CDR2 (germline): SQVTM, ANQGSEA. Trimming pared 8 bases from V and 3 bases from J, leaving 11 bases between.

This clone was seen only a few times. V and J are TRBV5-1 and TRBJ2-7; 8 nucleotides agree with TRBD1. Germline lookup yields CDR1 SGHRS and CDR2 YFSETQ. With 7 bases clipped from V and 2 bases from J, the junction kept 5 bases outside the gene matches. This CDR3 contains 13 residues. CDR3: CASSDRAPYEQYF. The CDR3, as DNA: TGCGCCAGCTCGGACAGGGCTCCCTACGAGCAGTACTTC.

The chain couples TRBV5-4 to TRBJ2-3, with TRBD2 matching 16 bases. V lost 4 bases to trimming and J lost 2 bases; unmatched junction nucleotides: 10. Germline CDR1 is SGHNT and CDR2 is YYREEE (reference sequence). CDR3 length equals 19 residues. In DNA, the CDR3 is TGTGCCAGCAGCGGCCCCGGGACTAGCGGGGGGGCACACACAGATACGCAGTATTTT. Its protein product is CASSGPGTSGGAHTDTQYF.

The chain is built from TRBV11-2 and TRBJ2-5; D is perhaps TRBD2 (5 bases). The V gene lost 5 bases and the J gene lost 5 bases, with 12 bases spanning the gap. CDR1 is SGHAT, CDR2 FQNNGV, per germline. The CDR3 extends over 13 amino acids. Here the CDR3 DNA reads TGTGCCAGCAGCCGAGTCCCGGGGGAGACCCAGTACTTC. It encodes CASSRVPGETQYF.

The gene calls are TRBV5-1 and TRBJ1-1, with 12 positions matching TRBD1. This CDR3 spans 16 amino acids. The junction had 5 bases not matched to a gene; V was cut back by 3 bases and J by 2 bases. Germline-derived CDR1 and CDR2 are SGHRS and YFSETQ. The CDR3 sequence is CASSWGQGALNTEAFF. In nucleotides, the CDR3 is TGCGCCAGCAGCTGGGGACAGGGGGCCCTTAACACTGAAGCTTTCTTT.

The rearrangement links TRBV10-1 to TRBJ2-2; D possibly corresponds to TRBD2 (5 bases). The CDR3 loop spans 13 amino acids. CDR1 is WNHNN, CDR2 SYGVQD, per germline (reference sequence). Trimming removed 4 bases at V and 4 bases at J, with 7 bases between. The CDR3 DNA follows: TGCGCCAGCAGTGGAGGGTCCACCGGGGAGCTGTTTTTT. Its translation is CASSGGSTGELFF.

CDR3 DNA: TGTGCCAGCTCACCCCGGGTAGCCTCGAACACTGAAGCTTTCTTT. This codes for CASSPRVASNTEAFF. The rearrangement links TRBV18 to TRBJ1-1; D is unresolved. Germline CDR1 KGHSH, CDR2 LQKENI. Trimming took off 3 bases at V and 1 base at J, with 12 bases between the two ends. The CDR3 spans 15 residues.

The chain has TRBV5-1 and TRBJ1-2; unclear D gene. The CDR3 totals 14 residues. In germline, CDR1 is SGHRS, CDR2 YFSETQ. V was shortened by 0 bases and J by 3 bases, with 9 bases between the two germline ends. The CDR3 bases are TGCGCCAGCAGCTTGGCCCTAACTCACTATGGCTACACCTTC. This gives the protein CASSLALTHYGYTF.

V is TRBV7-9 and J is TRBJ1-6; TRBD1 might be the D (5 bases). The CDR3 has 14 amino acids. V dropped 1 base and J dropped 7 bases, with 8 bases sitting between them. Germline CDR1 is SEHNR and CDR2 is FQNEAQ (reference sequence). CDR3 sequence (DNA): TGTGCCAGCAGCTTAGGGGCAGGGAATTCACCCCTCCACTTT. It is translated as CASSLGAGNSPLHF.

The chain recombines TRBV5-1 with TRBJ1-2, with D possibly being TRBD1 (5 bases). Trimming shortened V by 4 bases and J by 8 bases, and 15 bases separated the two germline ends. The CDR3 covers 13 residues. CDR1 is SGHRS and CDR2 is YFSETQ in the germline V gene. CDR3 nucleotides: TGCGCCAGCAGCCCGGCGGGGGAGTGGGGCTACACCTTC. Translating it yields CASSPAGEWGYTF.

CDR3 in amino acids: CASSYSPKSTEAFF. The DNA of the CDR3 is TGTGCCAGCAGTTACTCCCCTAAGAGCACTGAAGCTTTCTTT. The rearrangement links TRBV6-5 to TRBJ1-1; D is ambiguous. CDR1 and CDR2 (germline): MNHEY, SVGAGI. The CDR3 is made up of 14 amino acids. V gave up 0 bases and J gave up 4 bases, with 9 bases separating them.

This clone was observed once. The chain combines TRBV6-5 with TRBJ2-1, with D unresolved. There are 15 residues in the CDR3. The germline V gene has CDR1 MNHEY and CDR2 SVGAGI. The V end lost 6 bases, the J end lost 3 bases, and 15 bases lay between the germline ends. CDR3: CASSMSGTGYNEQFF. CDR3 coding DNA: TGTGCCAGCAGCATGTCAGGCACCGGCTACAATGAGCAGTTCTTC.

The chain recombines TRBV5-4 with TRBJ2-1; D may be TRBD2 (5 bases). Trimming removed 0 bases at V and 8 bases at J, with 9 bases between. Looked up from germline, CDR1 is SGHNT and CDR2 is YYREEE (reference sequence). This CDR3 spans 13 amino acids. The CDR3 spells CASSLGVGDEQFF. The CDR3, as DNA: TGTGCCAGCAGCTTGGGGGTCGGGGATGAGCAGTTCTTC.

The chain is built from TRBV7-9 and TRBJ2-7; no definite D call. This CDR3 contains 14 residues. Deletions cut 4 bases from V and 2 bases from J, with 12 bases between. The V gene's germline CDR1 is SEHNR and CDR2 FQNEAQ (reference sequence). In DNA, the CDR3 is TGTGCCAGCAGCTCCCCAATAGAAACCTACGAGCAGTACTTC. Amino acid sequence: CASSSPIETYEQYF. Combining the CDR3 with reference TRBV7-9 and TRBJ2-7 gives the whole variable domain DTGVSQNPRHKITKRGQNVTFRCDPISEHNRLYWYRQTLGQGPEFLTYFQNEAQLEKSRLLSDRFSAERPKGSFSTLEIQRTEQGDSAMYLCASSSPIETYEQYFGPGTRLTVT.

V and J are TRBV9 and TRBJ1-1; the match to TRBD1 covers 8 bases. The CDR3 length is 15 residues. From germline, CDR1 is SGDLS and CDR2 YYNGEE. J was trimmed by 0 bases and V by 3 bases; bases with no gene match: 4. DNA for the CDR3: TGTGCCAGCAGCGGACAGGGGTCCATGAACACTGAAGCTTTCTTT. Amino acid sequence: CASSGQGSMNTEAFF.

This clone was counted a few times. This chain joins TRBV5-6 and TRBJ1-4; no clear D. The CDR3 runs to 14 residues. In germline, CDR1 is SGHDT, CDR2 YYEEEE. V was trimmed by 4 bases and J by 7 bases, leaving 14 bases between them. CDR3 nucleotide sequence: TGTGCCAGCAGCCGCTTCGGAGGTGGTGAAAAACTGTTTTTT. Translating it yields CASSRFGGGEKLFF.

This rearrangement joins TRBV5-1 to TRBJ1-3, with D possibly matching TRBD1 (5 bases). This CDR3 spans 16 amino acids. V lost 1 base and J 3 bases, leaving 14 bases between the germline ends. The germline gives CDR1 SGHRS, CDR2 YFSETQ. The CDR3 spells CASSLWGREGGNTIYF. The DNA for the CDR3 is TGCGCCAGCAGCTTGTGGGGCAGGGAAGGTGGAAACACCATATATTTT.

The chain carries TRBV9 and TRBJ1-4, with 7 bases that match TRBD1. The CDR3 runs to 12 residues. The V and J ends lost 3 bases and 11 bases, in that order; junction bases with no gene match: 4. The germline CDR1 and CDR2 sequences are SGDLS and YYNGEE. The CDR3 sequence: CASSGETGKLFF. CDR3 coding DNA: TGTGCCAGCAGCGGGGAGACAGGGAAACTGTTTTTT.

J is TRBJ1-3 and V is TRBV5-1, with a tentative D call TRBD1 (6 bases). The germline gives CDR1 SGHRS, CDR2 YFSETQ. Trimming left V 4 bases short and J 0 bases short, with 14 bases between. The CDR3 is 16 residues long. The CDR3, as DNA: TGCGCCAGCAGCCAGCAGGGGCCAAGCTCTGGAAACACCATATATTTT. Encoded protein: CASSQQGPSSGNTIYF.

The rearrangement links TRBV5-5 to TRBJ2-4, with D tentatively TRBD2 (5 bases). Deletions cut 0 bases from V and 8 bases from J, with 12 bases between. Per the germline V gene, CDR1 is SGHKS and CDR2 is YYEKEE (reference sequence). The CDR3 sequence is 14 residues long. CDR3 DNA sequence: TGTGCCAGCAGCTTGGGGAGGAGCGGAGACATTCAGTACTTC. It translates to CASSLGRSGDIQYF. The full variable domain, rest sourced from reference TRBV5-5 and TRBJ2-4, is DAGVTQSPTHLIKTRGQQVTLRCSPISGHKSVSWYQQVLGQGPQFIFQYYEKEERGRGNFPDRFSARQFPNYSSELNVNALLLGDSALYLCASSLGRSGDIQYFGAGTRLSVL.

The genes are TRBV4-1 and TRBJ2-3, with TRBD1 as a possible D gene (5 bases). The CDR3 is made up of 18 amino acids. Germline V gene data show CDR1 as MGHRA and CDR2 as YSYEKL. Trimming took off 2 bases at V and 0 bases at J, with 18 bases between the two ends. Written as DNA, the CDR3 is TGCGCCAGCAGCCAATACGGCTCTAGGGGTGCGAGCACAGATACGCAGTATTTT. Protein: CASSQYGSRGASTDTQYF.

V and J are TRBV7-2 and TRBJ2-5; TRBD2 matches 10 bases. Germline V gene lookup returns CDR1 SGHTA and CDR2 FQGNSA. This CDR3 is built from 17 residues. V lost 0 bases and J lost 2; bases outside the gene matches: 6. CDR3: CASSLASGGANQETQYF. Written as DNA, the CDR3 is TGTGCCAGCAGCTTAGCGAGCGGGGGGGCCAATCAAGAGACCCAGTACTTC.

The J gene is TRBJ2-5, the V gene TRBV9; 9 positions agree with TRBD1. V dropped 4 bases and J dropped 7; count of bases not matched to a gene: 14. CDR1 and CDR2 from the germline V gene are SGDLS and YYNGEE. The CDR3 is 16 residues long. CDR3 region: CASSSGSTGGLGTQYF. CDR3 bases: TGTGCCAGCAGCTCAGGGTCCACAGGGGGCCTTGGGACCCAGTACTTC. Together with reference TRBV9 and TRBJ2-5, the CDR3 gives the full variable domain: DSGVTQTPKHLITATGQRVTLRCSPRSGDLSVYWYQQSLDQGLQFLIQYYNGEERAKGNILERFSAQQFPDLHSELNLSSLELGDSALYFCASSSGSTGGLGTQYFGPGTRLLVL.

This chain links TRBV5-4 with TRBJ2-5; TRBD1 matches 10 bases. This CDR3 is built from 16 residues. J was trimmed by 2 bases and V by 4 bases; bases with no gene match: 8. CDR1 SGHNT and CDR2 YYREEE come from the germline V gene (reference sequence). In nucleotides, the CDR3 is TGTGCCAGCAGCCGAGACAGGGGGCAGGGGCAAGAGACCCAGTACTTC. Amino acids: CASSRDRGQGQETQYF.

The chain carries TRBV4-2 and TRBJ1-1, with TRBD1 matching over 7 bases. This CDR3 has 16 amino acids. V lost 3 bases to trimming and J lost 0 bases; unmatched junction nucleotides: 7. Germline assignment: CDR1 LGHNA and CDR2 YNFKEQ. The CDR3 DNA sequence: TGTGCCAGCAGCCAGGGGACAGAAGACATGAACACTGAAGCTTTCTTT. It yields the protein CASSQGTEDMNTEAFF.

The chain joins TRBV5-1 to TRBJ2-1, with D possibly being TRBD2 (7 bases). This CDR3 is 14 amino acids long. Germline CDR1 and CDR2: SGHRS and YFSETQ. The germline V and J ends were trimmed by 4 bases and 8 bases, with 16 bases remaining between them. For the CDR3, the DNA is TGCGCCAGCAGCGGGCGGGGGCGAGGTGATGAGCAGTTCTTC. It encodes CASSGRGRGDEQFF.

The V call is TRBV9, the J call TRBJ2-3, with D unclear. The V end lost 4 bases, the J end lost 3 bases, and 18 bases lay between the germline ends. The CDR3 runs 16 residues. Germline V CDR1 and CDR2: SGDLS, YYNGEE. The CDR3 loop reads CASSPPHLAPTDTQYF. In nucleotides, the CDR3 is TGTGCCAGCAGCCCTCCTCACCTTGCGCCGACAGATACGCAGTATTTT.

The chain employs TRBV19 and TRBJ1-5, with D possibly being TRBD1 (5 bases). The length of the CDR3 is 13 residues. Per germline, CDR1 LNHDA and CDR2 SQIVND (reference sequence). V was pared by 4 bases and J by 6 bases, with 10 bases between. CDR3: CASSRAGGQPQHF. The CDR3 nucleotides are TGTGCCAGTAGTAGGGCGGGGGGTCAGCCCCAGCATTTT.